This T cell receptor beta chain came from a study of T cell responses to AZD1222 COVID-19 vaccine. Study-level background: Pooling of second doses given at about 4 or about 12 weeks was done.

The assay was immunoSEQ multiplex PCR, and TCRdb's table has in-frame clones only and misses some. The top ten hold around a tenth of the sample, which has 95,000 to 130,000 clones, about 86% seen once. J was trimmed by 9 bases and V by 0 bases; bases with no gene match: 7. The CDR3 loop spans 15 amino acids. Looked up from germline, CDR1 is SGDLS and CDR2 is YYNGEE. The material was peripheral blood, obtained on day 0 of AZD1222 vaccination. The source is an adult in good health. The rearrangement joins TRBV9 to TRBJ2-1, with 9 bases fitting TRBD2. The CDR3 coding sequence is TGTGCCAGCAGCGTAGATAGCGGGAGCCGGAGTGAGCAGTTCTTC. Protein: CASSVDSGSRSEQFF.